Following are 2 T cell receptor beta chains from one sample sequenced in a study of brain T cells in children with intractable seizures. Sequencing was performed with immunoSEQ multiplex PCR; in TCRdb, only in-frame clones are kept and a portion is missing. The table shows about 80,000 clones, with around 91% occurring only once. The sequencing used peripheral blood, collected at surgery. The receptor set was obtained from a girl aged 2 to 9 with Rasmussen encephalitis and intractable seizures.

The CDR3 region has the DNA TGTGCCAGGAGACTTCAGAGAGGACCTTACGAGCAGTACTTC. This encodes CARRLQRGPYEQYF. The J gene is TRBJ2-7, the V gene TRBV11-3; the D is unclear. CDR3 size: 14 residues. V gave up 9 bases and J gave up 4 bases, with 19 bases separating them. Germline CDR1 reads SGHNT; CDR2 reads YENEEA.

The chain combines TRBV9 with TRBJ1-6; no clear D gene. The CDR3 extends over 14 amino acids. CDR1 and CDR2 from the germline V gene are SGDLS and YYNGEE. V was shortened by 3 bases and J by 7 bases, with 11 bases between the two germline ends. The CDR3 DNA is TGTGCCAGCAGCGCCACGGATTCCAATTCACCCCTCCACTTT. Its translation is CASSATDSNSPLHF.